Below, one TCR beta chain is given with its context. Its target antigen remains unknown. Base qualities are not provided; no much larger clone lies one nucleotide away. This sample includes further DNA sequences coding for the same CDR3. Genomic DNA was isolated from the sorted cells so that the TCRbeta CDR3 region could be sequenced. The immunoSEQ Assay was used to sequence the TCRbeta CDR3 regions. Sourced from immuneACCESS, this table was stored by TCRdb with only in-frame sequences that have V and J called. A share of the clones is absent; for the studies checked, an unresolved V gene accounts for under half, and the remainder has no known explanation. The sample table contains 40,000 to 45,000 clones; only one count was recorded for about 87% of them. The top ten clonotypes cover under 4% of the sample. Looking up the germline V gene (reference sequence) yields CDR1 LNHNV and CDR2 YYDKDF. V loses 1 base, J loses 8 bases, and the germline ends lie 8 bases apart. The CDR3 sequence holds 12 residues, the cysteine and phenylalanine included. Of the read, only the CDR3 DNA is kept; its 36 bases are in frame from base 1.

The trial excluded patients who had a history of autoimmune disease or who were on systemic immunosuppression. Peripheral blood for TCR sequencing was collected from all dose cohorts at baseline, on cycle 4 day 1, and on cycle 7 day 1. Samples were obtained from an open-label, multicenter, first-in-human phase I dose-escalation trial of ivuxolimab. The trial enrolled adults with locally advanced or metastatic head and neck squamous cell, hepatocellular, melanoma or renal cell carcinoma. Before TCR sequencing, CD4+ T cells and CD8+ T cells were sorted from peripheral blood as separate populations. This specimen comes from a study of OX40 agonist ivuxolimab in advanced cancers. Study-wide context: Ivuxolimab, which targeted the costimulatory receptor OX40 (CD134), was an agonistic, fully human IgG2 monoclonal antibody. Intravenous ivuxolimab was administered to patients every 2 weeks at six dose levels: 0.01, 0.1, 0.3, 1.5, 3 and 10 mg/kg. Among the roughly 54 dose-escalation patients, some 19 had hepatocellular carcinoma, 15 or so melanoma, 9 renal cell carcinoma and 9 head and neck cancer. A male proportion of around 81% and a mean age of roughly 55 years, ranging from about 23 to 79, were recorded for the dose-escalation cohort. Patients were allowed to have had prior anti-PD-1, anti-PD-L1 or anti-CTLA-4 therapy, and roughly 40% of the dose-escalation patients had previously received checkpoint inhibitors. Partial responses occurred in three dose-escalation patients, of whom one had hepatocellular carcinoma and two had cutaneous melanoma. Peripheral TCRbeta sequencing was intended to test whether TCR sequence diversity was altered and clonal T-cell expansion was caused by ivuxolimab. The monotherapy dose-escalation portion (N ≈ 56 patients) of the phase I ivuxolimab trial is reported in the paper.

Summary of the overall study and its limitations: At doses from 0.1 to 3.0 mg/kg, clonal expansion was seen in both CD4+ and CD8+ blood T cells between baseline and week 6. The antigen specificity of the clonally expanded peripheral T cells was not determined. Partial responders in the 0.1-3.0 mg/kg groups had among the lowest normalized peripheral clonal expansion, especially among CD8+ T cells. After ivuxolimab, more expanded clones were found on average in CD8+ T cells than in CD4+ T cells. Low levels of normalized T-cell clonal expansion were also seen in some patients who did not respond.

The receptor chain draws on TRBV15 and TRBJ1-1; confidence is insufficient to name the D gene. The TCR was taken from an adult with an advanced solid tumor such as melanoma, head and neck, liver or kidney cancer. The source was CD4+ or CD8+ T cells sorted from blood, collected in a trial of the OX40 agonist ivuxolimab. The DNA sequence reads TGTGCCACCAGCAGAGTAGGCAGGGAAGCTTTCTTT. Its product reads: CATSRVGREAFF.